A selection of T cell receptor beta chains follows, all from one sample in a study of T cell responses to AZD1222 COVID-19 vaccine. Clones were sequenced by immunoSEQ multiplex PCR, and TCRdb holds only the in-frame ones, with some missing. The sample has around 110,000 clones, around 88% seen once. The sample consisted of peripheral blood, taken on day 0 of AZD1222 vaccination. The receptors were sampled from an adult in good health. Each CDR3 is given without its conserved first and last residue.

TRBJ2-3 | TRBV29-1 | SARLSTDTQY
TRBJ2-7 | TRBV4-1 | ASSQDPDREEQY
TRBJ2-5 | TRBV5-1 | ASSFGTSGQETQY
TRBJ1-1 | TRBV10-1 | ATGGGGTEAF
TRBJ2-7 | TRBV5-4 | ASSLGIGEQY
TRBJ1-4 | TRBV5-1 | ASSLLSENEKLF
TRBJ1-4 | TRBV7-9 | ASSPRQGDEKLF
TRBJ2-2 | TRBV19 | ASSPGLAGEAGELF
TRBJ2-3 | TRBV11-2 | ASSLFEAASGGTDTQY
TRBJ2-1 | TRBV4-1 | ASSQVLSPNGQF
TRBJ2-3 | TRBV15 | ATSRGQRPSTDTQY
TRBJ2-1 | TRBV30 | AWSPGLAVEQF
TRBJ1-5 | TRBV7-2 | ASSSPDRGGNQPQH
TRBJ2-7 | TRBV5-1 | ASSLASGTGAYEQY
TRBJ2-7 | TRBV13 | ASSLRGGAGYEQY
TRBJ2-5 | TRBV7-9 | ASILRQGQETQY
TRBJ2-5 | TRBV12-5 | ASGLVWTDSQETQY
TRBJ2-7 | TRBV3-1/TRBV3-2 | ASSSGPSLH
TRBJ1-1 | TRBV5-1 | ASSLDRGTEAF
TRBJ2-3 | TRBV6-4 | ASSRQARTDTQY
TRBJ2-7 | TRBV7-2 | ASSLGSFYEQY
TRBJ1-5 | TRBV20-1 | SASVLSIRDSSNQPQH
TRBJ1-1 | TRBV7-2 | ASSLAGQYTEAF
TRBJ1-2 | TRBV6-5 | ASSDPGAGFGYT
TRBJ2-1 | TRBV19 | ASSIPGLYNEQF
TRBJ1-6 | TRBV5-6 | ASPTGEVYNSPLH
TRBJ1-1 | TRBV6-2/TRBV6-3 | ASSPLWGGAF
TRBJ2-2 | TRBV2 | ASSYLETGELF
TRBJ2-3 | TRBV5-1 | ASSLVGANRDTQY
TRBJ1-2 | TRBV7-6 | ASSLAAGASYGYT
TRBJ2-7 | TRBV10-2 | ASRSGRVSNEQY
TRBJ1-1 | TRBV30 | AWRRNRVVLDTEAF
TRBJ1-4 | TRBV4-3 | ASSQEPDPATNEKLF
TRBJ1-2 | TRBV4-3 | ASSQVRGYGYT
TRBJ2-3 | TRBV7-6 | ASSSRPRASTDTQY
TRBJ1-4 | TRBV6-5 | ASSTGNLEKLF
TRBJ1-3 | TRBV2 | ASSDRFGNTIY
TRBJ1-2 | TRBV5-1 | ASRGTGSYGYT
TRBJ2-1 | TRBV9 | ASSASGGSYNEQF
TRBJ1-3 | TRBV2 | ASSLSSGNTIY
TRBJ2-6 | TRBV12-3/TRBV12-4 | ASRGANVLT
TRBJ1-2 | TRBV27 | ASNPGGFSYGYT
TRBJ1-2 | TRBV9 | ASSPGSNYGYT
TRBJ1-1 | TRBV6-5 | ASSYAGRGSTEAF
TRBJ2-1 | TRBV3-1/TRBV3-2 | ASSHPGLAGFDYNEQF
TRBJ1-5 | TRBV29-1 | SVEDPLGQPQH
TRBJ1-2 | TRBV14 | ASSQDATGWYGYT
TRBJ2-7 | TRBV19 | ASSIYGGTYEQY
TRBJ2-7 | TRBV11-2 | ASSSDNQGWQY
TRBJ2-3 | TRBV7-8 | ASRPLRSSGVGRGDTQY
TRBJ2-7 | TRBV7-9 | ASYLAGSSNEQY
TRBJ1-3 | TRBV12-5 | ASGLLQGLGNTIY